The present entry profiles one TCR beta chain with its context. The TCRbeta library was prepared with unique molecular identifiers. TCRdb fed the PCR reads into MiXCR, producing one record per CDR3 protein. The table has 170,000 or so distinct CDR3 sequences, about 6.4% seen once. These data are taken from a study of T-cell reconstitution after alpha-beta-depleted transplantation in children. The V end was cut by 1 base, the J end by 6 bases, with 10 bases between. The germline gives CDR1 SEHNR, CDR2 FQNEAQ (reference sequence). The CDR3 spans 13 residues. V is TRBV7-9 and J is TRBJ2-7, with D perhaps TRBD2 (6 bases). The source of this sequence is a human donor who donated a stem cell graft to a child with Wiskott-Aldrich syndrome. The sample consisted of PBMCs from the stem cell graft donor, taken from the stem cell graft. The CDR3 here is CASSLEVTSEQYF. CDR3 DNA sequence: TGTGCCAGCAGCTTAGAGGTGACTAGCGAGCAGTACTTC.